This is a list of T cell receptor beta chains from one sample in a study of vaccination and CD4 T cells after COVID-19. Each CDR3 protein is one row after TCRdb ran MiXCR on the PCR reads. The sample lists about 14,000 distinct CDR3 sequences; around 53% were seen once. Their antigen targets remain unknown. The sample was CD4+ T cells from blood, cultured in vitro. The receptors here all came from a human donor who had recovered from COVID-19. Both conserved end residues are part of each CDR3. A D gene is named only where the DNA matches it firmly. Size is omitted from some rows. Given values are once, few, many or a class for expanded clones.

v_call,d_call,clone_size,j_call,cdr3_aa,cdr3_nt
TRBV19,NA,NA,TRBJ1-2,CASSMVDGYGYTF,TGTGCCAGTAGTATGGTGGACGGATATGGCTACACCTTC
TRBV5-1,NA,few,TRBJ1-1,CASSLVVNTEAFF,TGCGCCAGCAGCTTGGTGGTGAACACTGAAGCTTTCTTT
TRBV30,TRBD2,NA,TRBJ2-7,CARSGLDFNEQYF,TGTGCCAGATCGGGACTAGATTTCAACGAGCAGTACTTC
TRBV27,TRBD2,few,TRBJ2-3,CASSLGAGANTDTQYF,TGTGCCAGCAGTTTAGGAGCGGGGGCCAACACAGATACGCAGTATTTT
TRBV6-5,TRBD2,NA,TRBJ2-3,CASSYSSGGPPDTQYF,TGTGCCAGCAGTTACTCGAGCGGGGGGCCGCCAGATACGCAGTATTTT
TRBV5-8,NA,NA,TRBJ2-5,CASSPGPGREETQYF,TGTGCCAGCAGCCCGGGACCCGGCAGGGAAGAGACCCAGTACTTC
TRBV18,NA,NA,TRBJ2-6,CASSETSGANVLTF,TGTGCCAGCTCAGAAACGTCTGGGGCCAACGTCCTGACTTTC
TRBV19,NA,few,TRBJ1-5,CASSTISAYSNQPQHF,TGTGCCAGTAGCACAATTTCTGCTTATAGCAATCAGCCCCAGCATTTT
TRBV20-1,NA,NA,TRBJ1-4,CSATLRGATNEKLFF,TGCAGTGCCACCCTTAGGGGGGCAACTAATGAAAAACTGTTTTTT
TRBV12-3/TRBV12-4,TRBD1,NA,TRBJ2-5,CASSFDRDETQYF,TGTGCCAGCAGTTTTGACAGGGATGAGACCCAGTACTTC
TRBV6-1,TRBD2,NA,TRBJ2-7,CASSPPGGGLVEQYF,TGTGCCAGCAGTCCTCCGGGGGGGGGATTAGTCGAGCAGTACTTC
TRBV5-4,NA,NA,TRBJ1-5,CASSLDSNQPQHF,TGTGCCAGCAGCTTGGATAGCAATCAGCCCCAGCATTTT
TRBV20-1,TRBD2,NA,TRBJ2-1,CSVPWTSGRANNEQFF,TGCAGTGTCCCGTGGACTAGCGGGAGGGCAAACAATGAGCAGTTCTTC
TRBV30,NA,few,TRBJ1-2,CAWTAWGVNYGYTF,TGTGCCTGGACCGCTTGGGGAGTTAACTATGGCTACACCTTC
TRBV20-1,NA,NA,TRBJ2-4,CSATDSLAKNIQYF,TGCAGTGCAACTGACAGCCTAGCCAAAAACATTCAGTACTTC
TRBV6-1,NA,NA,TRBJ1-1,CASRETVNTEAFF,TGTGCCAGCAGAGAGACAGTGAACACTGAAGCTTTCTTT
TRBV5-1,NA,few,TRBJ1-6,CASRTGADNSPLHF,TGCGCCAGCAGAACCGGGGCCGACAATTCACCCCTCCACTTT
TRBV28,TRBD2,NA,TRBJ2-4,CASSFGTSGPLAKNIQYF,TGTGCCAGCAGTTTCGGGACTAGCGGGCCCCTAGCCAAAAACATTCAGTACTTC
TRBV7-9,TRBD2,NA,TRBJ2-2,CASSLAPGLAGLNTGELFF,TGTGCCAGCAGCTTAGCCCCAGGACTAGCGGGCTTGAACACCGGGGAGCTGTTTTTT
TRBV4-2,TRBD2,NA,TRBJ2-3,CASSQTLSGRLNTQYF,TGTGCCAGCAGCCAAACGTTAAGCGGGAGATTGAATACGCAGTATTTT
TRBV6-2/TRBV6-3,NA,NA,TRBJ1-6,CASRRDGSPLHF,TGTGCCAGCAGAAGGGACGGTTCACCCCTCCACTTT
TRBV11-2,NA,NA,TRBJ2-5,CASSFGQNQETQYF,TGTGCCAGCAGCTTTGGGCAGAACCAAGAGACCCAGTACTTC
TRBV2,NA,NA,TRBJ2-5,CASRITEVGTQYF,TGTGCCAGCAGGATAACAGAGGTTGGGACCCAGTACTTC
TRBV12-3/TRBV12-4,TRBD2,NA,TRBJ2-3,CASGPSGLSTDTQYF,TGTGCCAGCGGGCCTAGCGGCCTGAGCACAGATACGCAGTATTTT
TRBV20-1,NA,once,TRBJ2-4,CSARGRLREQYF,TGCAGTGCTAGAGGACGCCTTAGAGAGCAGTACTTC
TRBV7-2,TRBD2,medium-sized,TRBJ2-3,CASSRRYSSGSSTDTQYF,TGTGCCAGCAGCCGGAGGTACTCTAGCGGGAGTTCCACAGATACGCAGTATTTT
TRBV11-2,TRBD1,NA,TRBJ2-1,CASSFSNRGVSEQFF,TGTGCCAGCAGCTTCAGTAACAGGGGGGTAAGTGAGCAGTTCTTC
TRBV7-9,NA,few,TRBJ2-3,CASSPSREVTDTQYF,TGTGCCAGCAGCCCCTCGAGGGAGGTCACAGATACGCAGTATTTT
TRBV20-1,NA,NA,TRBJ1-5,CSAPIFGQPQHF,TGCAGTGCTCCCATTTTCGGCCAGCCCCAGCATTTT
TRBV7-9,TRBD2,NA,TRBJ2-3,CASSLGGRASDTQYF,TGTGCCAGCAGCTTGGGCGGGAGGGCCTCAGATACGCAGTATTTT
TRBV15,NA,once,TRBJ2-6,CATSREAGTGANVLTF,TGTGCCACCAGCAGAGAAGCCGGGACTGGGGCCAACGTCCTGACTTTC
TRBV20-1,TRBD2,NA,TRBJ2-2,CSARASGRLTGELFF,TGCAGTGCTAGAGCTAGCGGGAGGCTCACCGGGGAGCTGTTTTTT